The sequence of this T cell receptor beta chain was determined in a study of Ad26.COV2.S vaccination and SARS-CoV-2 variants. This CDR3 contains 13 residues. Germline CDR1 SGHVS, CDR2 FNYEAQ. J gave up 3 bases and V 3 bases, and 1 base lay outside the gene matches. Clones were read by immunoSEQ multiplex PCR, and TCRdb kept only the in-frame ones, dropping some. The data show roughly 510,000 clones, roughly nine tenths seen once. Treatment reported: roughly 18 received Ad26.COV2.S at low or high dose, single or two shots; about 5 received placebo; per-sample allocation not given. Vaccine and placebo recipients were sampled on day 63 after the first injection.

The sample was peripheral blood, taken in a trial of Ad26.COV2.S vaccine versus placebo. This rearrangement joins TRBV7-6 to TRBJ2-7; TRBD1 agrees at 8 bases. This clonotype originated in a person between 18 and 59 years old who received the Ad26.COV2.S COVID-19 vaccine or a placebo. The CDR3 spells CASSFGQGYEQYF. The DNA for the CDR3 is TGTGCCAGCAGCTTCGGACAGGGCTACGAGCAGTACTTC.